This TCR beta chain appears in the sequencing data of a study of OX40 agonist ivuxolimab in advanced cancers. Study summary: Ivuxolimab, an antibody that agonizes OX40 (CD134), was administered to the patients. Two patients with cutaneous melanoma and one with hepatocellular carcinoma, three in total, showed partial responses.

This clone appeared once. The method was immunoSEQ multiplex PCR; TCRdb's version includes in-frame clones alone and lacks a portion of them. This sample carries 65,000 to 70,000 clones, roughly nine tenths of them seen once, and the ten largest clones take just under 0.3%. The CDR3 spans 14 residues. Sampling times: baseline, cycle 4 day 1, cycle 7 day 1. The specimen comprised CD4+ or CD8+ T cells sorted from blood, sampled in a trial of the OX40 agonist ivuxolimab. The gene calls are TRBV21-1 and TRBJ1-1. TRBV21-1 represents a pseudogene. This TCR was recovered from an adult with an advanced solid tumor such as melanoma, head and neck, liver or kidney cancer. CDR3 in DNA: TGTGCCAGCAGGTTTCGTCTGGAGAACACTGAAGCTTTCTTT. This translates into CASRFRLENTEAFF.